The 3 T cell receptor beta chains below were found in one sample sequenced in a study of breast tumors, draining lymph nodes, adjacent tissues. A single record per CDR3 protein comes from TCRdb applying MiXCR to the multiplex PCR reads. The sample lists 150,000 to 200,000 distinct CDR3 sequences, around a third occurring once. Breast cancer patients provided tissue from their axillary draining lymph nodes. Specimen: axillary lymph node tissue. These receptors were collected from a female donor with breast cancer. Some clones in this sample may be carry-over from other donors' samples.

The chain joins TRBV2 to TRBJ1-1, with D tentatively TRBD1 (5 bases). This CDR3 region has 15 residues. Germline V CDR1 and CDR2: SNHLY, FYNNEI. V shed 4 bases and J shed 2 bases, with 14 bases lying between them. The CDR3 loop reads CASSAPGGVNTEAFF. The CDR3 region has the DNA TGTGCCAGCAGTGCCCCGGGAGGGGTAAACACTGAAGCTTTCTTT. Looking up the rest from reference TRBV2 and TRBJ1-1 gives the full variable domain: EPEVTQTPSHQVTQMGQEVILRCVPISNHLYFYWYRQILGQKVEFLVSFYNNEISEKSEIFDDQFSVERPDGSNFTLKIRSTKLEDSAMYFCASSAPGGVNTEAFFGQGTRLTVV.

CDR3 DNA: TGTGCCAGCAGCTTGGGACTAGCGGACTCCTACAATGAGCAGTTCTTC. Translated: CASSLGLADSYNEQFF. The chain links TRBV5-5 to TRBJ2-1; 9 nucleotides agree with TRBD2. The CDR3 spans 16 residues. The V segment lost 0 bases and the J segment 0 bases; nucleotides outside the gene matches: 1. Germline lookup yields CDR1 SGHKS and CDR2 YYEKEE (reference sequence). The variable domain in full, with the rest retrieved from reference TRBV5-5 and TRBJ2-1, is DAGVTQSPTHLIKTRGQQVTLRCSPISGHKSVSWYQQVLGQGPQFIFQYYEKEERGRGNFPDRFSARQFPNYSSELNVNALLLGDSALYLCASSLGLADSYNEQFFGPGTRLTVL.

This clonotype occurred a few times. The J gene is TRBJ2-1, the V gene TRBV4-1, with TRBD2 matching over 9 bases. Unmatched junction bases numbered 12, after V lost 1 base and J lost 8 bases. From germline, CDR1 is MGHRA and CDR2 YSYEKL. There are 17 residues in the CDR3. CDR3 nucleotides: TGCGCCAGCAGCCAAGTTCTTCGGCGGGGGGGCATCGATGAGCAGTTCTTC. Its protein is CASSQVLRRGGIDEQFF.